This T cell receptor (beta chain) was sequenced for a study of monozygotic twins with inflammatory bowel disease. TCRdb processed the 5' RACE reads again and assigns one entry to each CDR3 protein, with no DNA. The listing records hundreds of thousands of distinct CDR3 sequences. The CDR3 is 17 residues long. Germline CDR1 and CDR2: SGHRS and YFSETQ. V usage is TRBV5-1 and J usage is TRBJ2-4; there is no DNA to check the TCRdb D call of TRBD2. Sequenced input: blood. The clonotype originates from a human donor with ulcerative colitis or Crohn's disease, or a healthy co-twin of an affected twin (not recorded which). This CDR3 reads CASSLVRSSQAKNIQYF.